This TCR beta chain was captured by sequencing in a study of cytomegalovirus exposure and HLA in healthy donors (dated by TCRdb to the late 2010s). For the study in its entirety: In an earlier analysis of under 750 of the donors, under 300 Gb of sequence data and roughly 100 million unique TCR beta sequences from roughly 190 million T cells were reported. Roughly five DR-DQ haplotypes were handled as single units for association and clustering, since linkage in the cohort was strong. High-throughput TCR immunosequencing, statistical association of individual TCRs with disease status, and machine learning were combined to predict cytomegalovirus infection status. Both class I and class II loci were covered by HLA typing, at four-digit resolution. The study aimed to test whether signatures of past pathogen exposure could be identified by cataloging public T cell receptors. An early release covering over 500 HLA-typed donors comprised about 300 gigabases of sequencing data and tens of millions of unique TCR sequences. Of the 300 to 500 genotyped donors, 81% were placed in the genetic ancestry cluster associated with self-reported Caucasian donors. A later analysis re-analyzed previously published TCR beta repertoires from several hundred donors and added high-resolution HLA genotyping to study TCR occurrence patterns. Among roughly 400 genotyped donors of the cohort, an average of approximately 240,000 unique TCR beta nucleotide sequences were sequenced per donor, around a sixth of them non-productive. In a later genetic analysis, genome-wide SNP genotypes for 398 of the 666 donors were used, and that subset was treated as a discovery cohort. In addition to the first cohort of 650 to 800 subjects, a separate validation cohort of over 90 different subjects was used. Using immunosequencing, the study profiled T cell repertoires from around 680 subjects and related those repertoires to cytomegalovirus serostatus. Typing coverage differed by locus: A, B, C, DRB1 and DQB1 were typed in about 620-630 donors, DQA1 in about 560, DPA1 in 600 to 610, and DPB1 in just under 480. Alongside the repertoire data, information on donor age, sex, ethnicity and CMV serostatus was compiled. An earlier analysis of 500 to 750 of the donors applied high-throughput TCR beta sequencing to assess whether each TCR beta V gene segment acted as functional or pseudogenic. All discovery cohort repertoires had been generated on a single sequencing platform. Rather than using new phenotypic data, the later analysis identified candidate immune exposures from TCR beta sequences and from how often those sequences occurred across donors.

The cohort comprised 550 to 700 healthy bone marrow donors. At the time of sampling, every cohort member was nominally healthy, though immune exposures that went unrecorded were likely present. The donor was CMV seronegative and was included in the group of about 350 seronegative cohort members. Each donor provided a peripheral blood sample, and peripheral blood mononuclear cells were used for TCR beta sequencing. Genomic DNA was extracted from the blood cell samples with the Qiagen DNeasy Blood Extraction Kit. To prepare the library, the immunoSEQ multiplex PCR assay was applied. For the multiplex PCR, a mixture combining 60 forward primers for TCR Vbeta segments and 13 reverse primers for TCR Jbeta segments was used. A multiplex PCR assay on genomic DNA amplified the CDR3 region of rearranged TCR beta genes. Amplified TCR beta libraries were sequenced as 87-base-pair reads on the Illumina HiSeq System. In the source study's methods: A later analysis counted about 80 million unique TCR beta chains across the 690 or so repertoires, and 9.5 million to 11 million of these chains were shared by at least two donors. A nearest-neighbor algorithm error-corrected the raw reads and collapsed the reads into unique sequences, merging closely related sequences to remove PCR and sequencing errors. Alignment of CDR3 sequences to IMGT reference sequences was used to assign V, D and J gene segments. For a sequence to be retained, at least a six-nucleotide match to both a V gene segment and a J gene segment was required. A rearrangement was called productive if the CDR3 had no stop codons and remained in frame with V and J, and every other rearrangement was called non-productive. Following IMGT convention, CDR3 was defined as the stretch from the second conserved V-encoded cysteine up to the conserved J-encoded phenylalanine. Sequences without an unambiguous match to a single V gene segment were excluded from the earlier analysis of about 630 of the donors. In an earlier analysis of a few hundred of the donors, V segments were called functional above 56.7% productive rearrangements and were called segregating when the between-donor standard deviation exceeded 5%. A statistical classification framework was built for diagnosing cytomegalovirus status from the catalog of TCR beta chain sequences. In a later analysis, V and J genes were assigned by comparing TCR nucleotide sequences against IMGT/GENE-DB human TR gene sequences. In a later analysis, CDR3 sequences and most-parsimonious VDJ recombination scenarios were assigned using the TCRdist pipeline. In a later analysis, each TCR beta chain was defined by its CDR3 amino acid sequence together with its V-gene family, and reads without a unique V-gene family were excluded. In a later analysis, around 600 highly shared, low-generation-probability nucleotide sequences were removed to address suspected cross-contamination and a sequencing artifact. A later analysis calculated a clonal expansion index for each public chain from normalized within-repertoire ranks of inferred template counts. In a later analysis, generation probabilities were computed using a VDJ recombination model fitted to out-of-frame rearrangements, and the results were checked against IGoR. A later analysis scored TCR-TCR, TCR-HLA and TCR-CMV co-occurrence with hypergeometric tests, applying a repertoire-size bias correction to TCR pairs. In a later analysis, false discovery rates were estimated by permuting HLA or CMV assignments 20 times. A later analysis grouped co-occurring TCRs with DBSCAN, adding TCRdist sequence similarity when clustering within HLA-allele-positive subsets. Repertoires with fewer than 30,000 or more than 120,000 public chains were left out of co-occurrence clustering, as were four to six repertoires with anomalous nucleotide sharing. The table comes from immuneACCESS by way of TCRdb, which keeps in-frame sequences with V and J called. Part of the clones is missing from these tables; in studies checked, under half for an unresolved V gene and the rest for unknown reasons. The DNA gave D and trimming, while V, J and clone size come from that table. The sample data list 120,000 or so clones, and approximately 15% of these were observed just once. The ten largest clones take up 1.9% of the sample.

Reading from cysteine to phenylalanine, the CDR3 counts 14 amino acids. Just the 42-base CDR3 DNA is kept, in frame starting at base 1. For CDR1 and CDR2, the germline V gene lists ENHRY and SYGVKD. V is trimmed back by 5 bases and J by 5 bases, and the junction contains 5 bases that no gene match accounts for. What the authors observed across the whole study: A cluster of highly shared sequence variants was judged likely to be a technical artifact of the sequencing pipeline. CMV serostatus was the only immune exposure information available for the cohort. Some 16 rarely observed V segments, including chromosome 9 orphons, were excluded from the earlier analysis of some 590 of the donors because counts were too low. While some public TCRs were present in many individuals, most TCR sequences turned up only very rarely across donors. Sequencing depth was assumed to be roughly uniform across donors in the presence/absence analyses, though that assumption may not hold. Because some donors lacked HLA typing at each locus, the association tests relied only on the typed subset. Linkage disequilibrium might explain the correlated functional status among segregating V segments, but an unknown experimental factor could not be ruled out. Some IMGT-functional V segments, including TRBV6-2 and TRBV6-3, could not be distinguished by the 87-base-pair reads and were therefore excluded. An association between a missense DCLRE1C variant and V-gene and J-gene trimming of TCR beta chains was found in a later genetic analysis and replicated in an independent cohort. In a later analysis, TCR association rates were found to vary across HLA loci, with the most associated TCRs seen for DRB1 alleles and the fewest for HLA-C alleles. Broadly in line with IMGT annotations, most TCR beta V segments showed up in productive rearrangements about 87% or about 30% of the time in an earlier analysis of under 700 of the donors. A further reported finding was that TCR beta sequences accurately predicted the HLA-A and HLA-B alleles for most subjects in the first cohort. According to a later analysis, parvovirus B19, influenza, CMV and Epstein-Barr virus appeared linked to several top co-occurrence clusters. In a later analysis, HLA-associated TCR beta chains were found to be more clonally expanded and to have lower generation probabilities than equally common non-associated chains. The study gave a list of under 200 TCR beta chains associated with cytomegalovirus. A later analysis found that most CMV-associated TCR beta chains appeared HLA-restricted, with HLA associations seemingly driven largely by CMV exposure. Strong co-occurrence of HLA alleles, especially DR and DQ, made assigning TCR associations to individual alleles difficult. The classifier was reported to diagnose cytomegalovirus status with high specificity and sensitivity in both the original and validation cohorts. Compared with the roughly 670-donor mean, donors in an Asian-associated ancestry cluster had fewer N-insertions in productive TCRs, according to a later genetic analysis. A few of the identified cytomegalovirus-associated TCR beta chains were confirmed in vitro to be specific for cytomegalovirus antigens. The cohort was sequenced for TCR beta chains only, and without alpha or paired-chain data the features that could be detected were limited. At a false discovery rate of 0.05, a later analysis linked 15,000 to 20,000 TCR beta sequences to specific HLA alleles. The authors suggested that the approach could potentially be extended to other disease states and immunological phenotypes.

A word on this clone: Its cognate antigen has yet to be identified. No much larger clone exists at a distance of one base, and base qualities are not known.

The receptor was isolated from a young woman in good health and CMV-seronegative. This receptor chain uses TRBV10-3 and TRBJ2-2; 7 junctional bases match TRBD2. Specimen: PBMCs. The sequence in DNA is TGTGCCATCAGTTGGACTAGTAGGACCGGGGAGCTGTTTTTT. This is translated as CAISWTSRTGELFF.